Below, one T cell receptor (beta chain) is given with its context. Trimming stripped 5 bases from V and 2 bases from J, with 14 bases between. The CDR3 covers 14 residues. The germline V gene has CDR1 SQVTM and CDR2 ANQGSEA. The source of the sample is a study of control samples from healthy donors and cancer patients. Sequencing was performed with immunoSEQ multiplex PCR; in TCRdb, only in-frame clones are kept and a portion is missing. The sample holds approximately 93,000 clones; around nine tenths are singletons and the top ten take less than 10%. The material sequenced was PBMCs. The rearrangement links TRBV29-1 to TRBJ2-3; D is perhaps TRBD1 or TRBD2 (6 bases each). The source is a woman aged 45 to 65 with colorectal cancer. This CDR3 reads CSVRGVTTTDTQYF. The CDR3 region has the DNA TGCAGCGTTAGGGGGGTAACCACCACAGATACGCAGTATTTT.